This T cell receptor (beta chain) was recorded in a study of tumor-infiltrating lymphocytes in oesophageal squamous cell carcinoma. This CDR3 is 12 amino acids long. The J segment lost 3 bases and the V segment lost 6 bases, leaving 2 bases of the junction unmatched. From germline, CDR1 is SNHLY and CDR2 FYNNEI. One entry per CDR3 protein, called by TCRdb with MiXCR from the PCR reads. The sample consists of roughly 9,800 distinct CDR3 sequences, approximately 58% of them appearing once. The chain carries TRBV2 and TRBJ2-7; 7 bases are a match to TRBD1. Sequencing used esophageal tumor tissue. The receptor's source is a female donor with esophageal squamous cell carcinoma. CDR3 sequence (DNA): TGTGCCAGCAGGGCAGGGGGCTACGAGCAGTACTTC. The encoded protein is CASRAGGYEQYF.